The present T cell receptor beta chain was sequenced within a study of blood T cells in healthy people across ages. This clonotype was counted many times. In germline, CDR1 is MGHRA, CDR2 YSYEKL. The CDR3 covers 15 residues. V was cut by 0 bases and J by 3 bases, with 12 bases left in between. It was with a sample-barcoded 5' primer and a J-beta primer mix that a second PCR of roughly 7 to 12 cycles was run. TCRdb reprocessed the 5' RACE reads via MiXCR and lists one record per CDR3 protein. Of around 800,000 distinct CDR3 sequences in the sample, about 26% are singletons; the top ten hold 3%. This sample was shared with a second study, whose subject was T cells of mothers and their children. That publication notes: Unrelated mother-child pairs always had slightly, but never significantly, lower normalized overlap than related pairs.

V gene TRBV4-1 combines with J gene TRBJ2-7, with D hard to call. The TCR comes from a boy aged 5-17 years in good health. The sample comprised blood. The DNA of the CDR3 is TGCGCCAGCAGCCAAGATAAGAGGCAGATCTACGAGCAGTACTTC. Translation: CASSQDKRQIYEQYF.